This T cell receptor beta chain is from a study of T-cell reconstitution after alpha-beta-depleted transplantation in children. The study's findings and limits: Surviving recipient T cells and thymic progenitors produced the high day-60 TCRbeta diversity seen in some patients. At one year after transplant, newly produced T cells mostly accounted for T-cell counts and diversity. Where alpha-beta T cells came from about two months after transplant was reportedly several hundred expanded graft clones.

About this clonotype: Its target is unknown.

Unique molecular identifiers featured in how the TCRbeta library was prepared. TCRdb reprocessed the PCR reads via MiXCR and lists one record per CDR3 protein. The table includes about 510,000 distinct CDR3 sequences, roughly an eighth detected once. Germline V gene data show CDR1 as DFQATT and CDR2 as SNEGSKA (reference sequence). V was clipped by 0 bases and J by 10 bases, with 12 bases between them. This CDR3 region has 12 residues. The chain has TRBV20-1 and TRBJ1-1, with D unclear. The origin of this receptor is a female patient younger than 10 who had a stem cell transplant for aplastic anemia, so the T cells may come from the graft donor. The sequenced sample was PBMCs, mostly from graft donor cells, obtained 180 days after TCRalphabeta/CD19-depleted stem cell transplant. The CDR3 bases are TGCAGTGCTAGAGATACGGGCCAAGGAGCTTTCTTT. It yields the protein CSARDTGQGAFF.